These T cell receptor beta chains were read from a single sample in a study of blood T cell repertoires in COVID-19. Produced via immunoSEQ multiplex PCR; TCRdb's table is partial and in-frame only. In the table there are under 150,000 clones, 65% to 85% of which are singletons. The specimen sequenced was peripheral blood. The receptors shown here come from a woman at least 80 years old with acute or convalescent COVID-19. CDR3s include the opening cysteine and the closing phenylalanine or tryptophan. The order of the fields is J gene, clone size, D gene, V gene, CDR3 DNA, CDR3 protein. D genes are given only for firm matches. Size is omitted from some rows. Given values are once, few, many or a class for expanded clones.

>TRBJ1-1|few|TRBD1|TRBV5-1
TGCGCCAGCAGCTCCGGACAGGGTGTCACTGAAGCTTTCTTT
CASSSGQGVTEAFF
>TRBJ2-1|.|.|TRBV18
TGTGCCAGCTCACCACCGAGCGGGCTACAGAATGAGCAGTTCTTC
CASSPPSGLQNEQFF
>TRBJ1-5|few|.|TRBV19
TGTGCCAGTAGTATAGATCTCAGTGGGGGGGGGAATCAGCCCCAGCATTTT
CASSIDLSGGGNQPQHF
>TRBJ1-4|few|.|TRBV15
TGTGCCACCAGCAGAACACCCCTAGGTGAAAAACTGTTTTTT
CATSRTPLGEKLFF
>TRBJ1-1|.|.|TRBV23-1
TGCGCCAGCAGTCAAACCCCGGTTTATGGAGTCACTGAAGCTTTCTTT
CASSQTPVYGVTEAFF
>TRBJ1-5|.|.|TRBV10-2
TGCGCCAGCAGTGACGGAGGGAACACCAATCAGCCCCAGCATTTT
CASSDGGNTNQPQHF
>TRBJ2-7|.|TRBD1|TRBV3-1/TRBV3-2
TGTGCCAGCAGCACCCTGGGACAGGGCTACGAGCAGTACTTC
CASSTLGQGYEQYF
>TRBJ2-7|.|.|TRBV3-1/TRBV3-2
TGTGCCAGCAGCCCACGGAGCCACCCCTCCTACGAGCAGTACTTC
CASSPRSHPSYEQYF
>TRBJ2-5|.|TRBD1|TRBV6-5
TGTGCCAGCAGTAGGGACAGGGTACAAGAGACCCAGTACTTC
CASSRDRVQETQYF
>TRBJ1-1|.|.|TRBV7-9
TGTGCCAGTTTAGGGGCGAACACTGAAGCTTTCTTT
CASLGANTEAFF
>TRBJ1-3|.|.|TRBV28
TGTGCCACTGGGGCCCTGATGAGCTCTGGAAACACCATATATTTT
CATGALMSSGNTIYF
>TRBJ2-5|.|.|TRBV6-2/TRBV6-3
TGTGCCAGCAGTTACGGCATCCCAGCGGGTAAACAAGAGACCCAGTACTTC
CASSYGIPAGKQETQYF